The 23 T cell receptor beta chains below all came from one sample that was sequenced in a study of blood T cell repertoires in COVID-19. Produced via immunoSEQ multiplex PCR; TCRdb's table is partial and in-frame only. The data show 60,000 to 75,000 clones, with approximately 80% seen just once and 9.8% held by the top ten. Sequenced input: peripheral blood. The receptor source for this set is a woman aged 45-65 years with acute or convalescent COVID-19.

CDR3 bases: TGTGCCAGCAGGGGCGGACAATACACTGAAGCTTTCTTT. This translates into CASRGGQYTEAFF. The chain links TRBV2 to TRBJ1-1; D might be TRBD1 (5 bases). In germline, CDR1 is SNHLY, CDR2 FYNNEI. V was cut by 6 bases and J by 3 bases, with 11 bases left in between. The CDR3 runs 13 residues.

The chain is built from TRBV2 and TRBJ2-1; possible D gene TRBD1, 5 bases. Germline assignment: CDR1 SNHLY and CDR2 FYNNEI. V gave up 7 bases and J gave up 1 base, with 20 bases separating them. The CDR3 runs 17 residues. The CDR3 region is CASNMGLGGESYNEQFF. Here the CDR3 DNA reads TGTGCCAGCAATATGGGGCTAGGCGGAGAGTCCTACAATGAGCAGTTCTTC. Complete variable domain (other parts from reference TRBV2 and TRBJ2-1): EPEVTQTPSHQVTQMGQEVILRCVPISNHLYFYWYRQILGQKVEFLVSFYNNEISEKSEIFDDQFSVERPDGSNFTLKIRSTKLEDSAMYFCASNMGLGGESYNEQFFGPGTRLTVL.

The chain combines TRBV5-8 with TRBJ2-7; D not resolved. Germline CDR1 reads SGHTS; CDR2 reads YDEGEE. This CDR3 spans 15 amino acids. V dropped 4 bases and J dropped 6 bases, with 20 bases sitting between them. CDR3 sequence reads: CASSVRVAARGEQYF. As DNA, the CDR3 is TGTGCCAGCAGCGTTCGGGTCGCCGCCCGAGGCGAGCAGTACTTC. The complete variable domain, with remaining parts taken from reference TRBV5-8 and TRBJ2-7, reads EAGVTQSPTHLIKTRGQQATLRCSPISGHTSVYWYQQALGLGLQFLLWYDEGEERNRGNFPPRFSGRQFPNYSSELNVNALELEDSALYLCASSVRVAARGEQYFGPGTRLTVT.

The rearrangement joins TRBV18 to TRBJ1-2; D not resolved. CDR1 is KGHSH and CDR2 is LQKENI in the germline V gene. The germline V and J ends were trimmed by 0 bases and 2 bases, with 7 bases remaining between them. This CDR3 is 14 amino acids long. The CDR3 region is CASSPPTGNYGYTF. The CDR3 DNA is TGTGCCAGCTCACCACCGACGGGAAACTATGGCTACACCTTC.

The chain carries TRBV5-1 and TRBJ1-4, with 9 bases lining up with TRBD1. The length of the CDR3 is 19 residues. Germline values: CDR1 SGHRS, CDR2 YFSETQ. Unmatched junction bases numbered 16, after V lost 4 bases and J lost 3 bases. Here the CDR3 DNA reads TGCGCCAGCAGCCCTGGAGTGACAGGGGGATGGAAAGCTAATGAAAAACTGTTTTTT. The encoded protein is CASSPGVTGGWKANEKLFF.

In this sample, this clone turned up many times. The chain has TRBV5-5 and TRBJ2-7; D remains unclear. Trimming stripped 2 bases from V and 1 base from J, with 7 bases between. The CDR3 consists of 13 residues. Germline assignment: CDR1 SGHKS and CDR2 YYEKEE (reference sequence). The CDR3: CASSFGSSYEQYF. For the CDR3, the DNA is TGTGCCAGCAGCTTCGGTTCGTCCTACGAGCAGTACTTC. The full variable domain, in which reference TRBV5-5 and TRBJ2-7 provide the parts outside the CDR3, is DAGVTQSPTHLIKTRGQQVTLRCSPISGHKSVSWYQQVLGQGPQFIFQYYEKEERGRGNFPDRFSARQFPNYSSELNVNALLLGDSALYLCASSFGSSYEQYFGPGTRLTVT.

The gene calls are TRBV2 and TRBJ1-1; D gene uncertain. The CDR3 is made up of 13 amino acids. Trimming stripped 11 bases from V and 4 bases from J, with 17 bases between. CDR1 is SNHLY, CDR2 FYNNEI, per germline. The CDR3 region is CADSIELGTEAFF. The CDR3 bases are TGTGCCGACTCGATTGAGTTGGGCACTGAAGCTTTCTTT.

This clone came up once. The rearrangement joins TRBV6-5 to TRBJ1-5; a possible D gene is TRBD1 (6 bases). Germline lookup yields CDR1 MNHEY and CDR2 SVGAGI. Trimming took 6 bases from V and 9 from J, leaving 21 bases between them. The CDR3 covers 15 residues. CDR3 coding DNA: TGTGCCAGCAGATCCGGGACACCGGAGAATACGCCCCAGCATTTT. As protein: CASRSGTPENTPQHF.

The chain employs TRBV4-1 and TRBJ2-2; D is unresolved. This CDR3 region has 19 residues. V was cut by 1 base and J by 1 base, with 19 bases left in between. Germline assignment: CDR1 MGHRA and CDR2 YSYEKL. The CDR3 loop is CASSQAQLLGAGNTGELFF. The CDR3 DNA reads as TGCGCCAGCAGCCAAGCTCAACTTTTGGGCGCCGGGAACACCGGGGAGCTGTTTTTT.

The rearrangement links TRBV6-1 to TRBJ1-3, with D unclear. V was clipped by 1 base and J by 9 bases, with 7 bases between them. Germline assignment: CDR1 MNHNS and CDR2 SASEGT. The CDR3 has 12 amino acids. CDR3 sequence reads: CASSEGPTTIYF. The CDR3 DNA follows: TGTGCCAGCAGTGAAGGGCCAACCACCATATATTTT.

This chain uses TRBV6-6 with TRBJ2-5, with D perhaps matching TRBD1 (6 bases). The ends were cut back, 8 bases at V and 1 base at J, with 14 bases in the middle. Germline loops: CDR1 MNHNY, CDR2 SVGAGI (reference sequence). The CDR3 has 14 amino acids. The CDR3: CASLRRDTQETQYF. The CDR3 bases are TGTGCCAGCCTTCGCAGGGACACCCAAGAGACCCAGTACTTC.

This chain links TRBV9 with TRBJ2-1, with 10 bases that match TRBD2. The CDR3 extends over 14 amino acids. From germline, CDR1 is SGDLS and CDR2 YYNGEE. J lost 9 bases, V lost 0 bases, and 3 bases had no gene match. As DNA, the CDR3 is TGTGCCAGCAGCGTAGCCAGCGGGGGGGTTGAGCAGTTCTTC. This gives the protein CASSVASGGVEQFF.

The chain uses TRBV10-3 and TRBJ1-1; 8 positions match TRBD1. Germline CDR1 reads ENHRY; CDR2 reads SYGVKD. Unmatched junction bases numbered 4, after V lost 5 bases and J lost 5 bases. This CDR3 spans 13 amino acids. DNA of the CDR3: TGTGCCATCAGTAATACAGGGGGGACTGAAGCTTTCTTT. It translates to CAISNTGGTEAFF.

This chain uses TRBV7-9 with TRBJ1-2; D might be TRBD1 (5 bases). The CDR3 is 14 residues long. Germline V CDR1 and CDR2: SEHNR, FQNEAQ (reference sequence). Between the trimmed V and J ends, which lost 5 bases and 6 bases, there was a span of 16 bases. The CDR3 coding sequence is TGTGCCAGCAGCCCCCGGACGTTCAGGGATGGCTACACCTTC. Amino acid sequence: CASSPRTFRDGYTF.

J is TRBJ1-1 and V is TRBV4-1; D uncertain. The V gene's germline CDR1 is MGHRA and CDR2 YSYEKL. Deletions cut 0 bases from V and 0 bases from J, with 8 bases between. This CDR3 is 15 amino acids long. CDR3 region: CASSQEPGLNTEAFF. CDR3 DNA: TGCGCCAGCAGCCAAGAGCCGGGATTGAACACTGAAGCTTTCTTT.

This clone appeared a few times. The chain couples TRBV29-1 to TRBJ1-1; D may be TRBD1 (5 bases). This CDR3 region has 14 residues. Germline CDR1 reads SQVTM; CDR2 reads ANQGSEA. V gave up 7 bases and J gave up 4 bases, with 19 bases separating them. The CDR3 sequence: CSAAQGMAGTEAFF. CDR3 sequence (DNA): TGCAGCGCCGCCCAGGGTATGGCAGGCACTGAAGCTTTCTTT.

This clone has more than one count but fewer than ten. The chain uses TRBV7-2 and TRBJ1-1, with TRBD1 matching over 9 bases. The germline V gene encodes CDR1 SGHTA and CDR2 FQGNSA. The J segment lost 3 bases and the V segment lost 6 bases, leaving 8 bases of the junction unmatched. The CDR3 loop spans 15 amino acids. The CDR3 DNA reads as TGTGCCAGCAGGCTACAGGGGGCTGAGGACACTGAAGCTTTCTTT. Amino acids: CASRLQGAEDTEAFF.

The J gene is TRBJ2-7, the V gene TRBV3-1 (or the pseudogene TRBV3-2); weak D call: TRBD2 (6 bases). The CDR3 length is 15 residues. With 0 bases removed from V and 0 bases from J, the gap between germline ends came to 9 bases. Germline CDR1 reads LGHDT; CDR2 reads YNNKEL (reference sequence). CDR3 sequence (DNA): TGTGCCAGCAGCCAAGATTGGGGGGTCTCCTACGAGCAGTACTTC. It yields the protein CASSQDWGVSYEQYF.

V is TRBV11-1 and J is TRBJ2-1, with 14 bases matching TRBD2. Unmatched junction bases numbered 12, after V lost 5 bases and J lost 15 bases. This CDR3 contains 15 residues. Germline values: CDR1 SGHAT, CDR2 FQDESV (reference sequence). The CDR3 sequence: CASSAGLAGAVSTFF. The DNA for the CDR3 is TGTGCCAGCAGCGCGGGACTAGCGGGAGCGGTTAGTACGTTCTTC.

The V and J genes are TRBV18 and TRBJ2-1, with D possibly being TRBD2 (6 bases). Trimming removed 3 bases from V and 6 bases from J, with 9 bases in between. The germline V gene encodes CDR1 KGHSH and CDR2 LQKENI. The CDR3 totals 13 residues. The CDR3 region has the DNA TGTGCCAGCTCACCCCAGGAGGGCAATGAGCAGTTCTTC. This codes for CASSPQEGNEQFF. The full variable domain, in which reference TRBV18 and TRBJ2-1 provide the parts outside the CDR3, is NAGVMQNPRHLVRRRGQEARLRCSPMKGHSHVYWYRQLPEEGLKFMVYLQKENIIDESGMPKERFSAEFPKEGPSILRIQQVVRGDSAAYFCASSPQEGNEQFFGPGTRLTVL.

The V call is TRBV18, the J call TRBJ1-2; no reliable D call. Germline V CDR1 and CDR2: KGHSH, LQKENI. V was trimmed by 3 bases and J by 6 bases, leaving 8 bases between them. CDR3 length equals 12 residues. The CDR3 is CASSPGTNGYTF. Written as DNA, the CDR3 is TGTGCCAGCTCACCCGGTACCAATGGCTACACCTTC.

The chain couples TRBV7-9 to TRBJ1-1; the D gene is possibly TRBD1 (6 bases). This CDR3 comprises 14 residues. V was trimmed by 5 bases and J by 3 bases, leaving 13 bases between them. Germline-derived CDR1 and CDR2 are SEHNR and FQNEAQ (reference sequence). The CDR3 is CASSLQTGDTEAFF. CDR3 in DNA: TGTGCCAGCAGCCTACAGACAGGAGACACTGAAGCTTTCTTT.

The chain combines TRBV7-9 with TRBJ2-2; tentative D call: TRBD2 (5 bases). V was pared by 0 bases and J by 5 bases, with 7 bases between. Per the germline V gene, CDR1 is SEHNR and CDR2 is FQNEAQ (reference sequence). There are 14 residues in the CDR3. In nucleotides, the CDR3 is TGTGCCAGCAGCTTAGCGGGCGGGACCGGGGAGCTGTTTTTT. Protein product: CASSLAGGTGELFF.